The clone carrying this T cell receptor beta chain was counted between two and nine times. The CDR3 spans 14 residues. Trimming left V 0 bases short and J 5 bases short, with 8 bases between. Germline V lookup: CDR1 LNHNV, CDR2 YYDKDF (reference sequence). Expressed TCRB transcripts were sequenced because the isolated RNA had all been reverse transcribed beforehand. Sequencing used immunoSEQ multiplex PCR; TCRdb keeps in-frame clones, though not all of them. The sample includes 200,000 to 250,000 clones, 68% seen only once; the top ten take almost 0.055%. The sample originates from a study of beta chain features in type 1 diabetes.

This clonotype was sampled from a man aged 30-40 years in good health. J is TRBJ1-5 and V is TRBV15; no clear D. Material for sequencing was naive CD4+ T cells from blood. CDR3 amino acids: CATSRDRGDQPQHF. CDR3 in DNA: TGTGCCACCAGCAGAGACCGTGGAGATCAGCCCCAGCATTTT.